The subject of this entry is one T cell receptor (beta chain). This clone may be a read error of a much larger clone one base away. RNA was extracted from bulk tissue without any cell sorting. This sample was included in a study of tumor and adjacent non-tumor tissue in lung cancer. Three rounds of nested PCR, following a modified ARM-PCR protocol, produced the TCRbeta library. MiXCR, run by TCRdb on the multiplex PCR reads, gives a single entry per CDR3 protein. The data contain roughly 220,000 distinct CDR3 sequences, around 71% of them singletons. The TCR originated in a man in his fifties or sixties with non-small cell lung cancer. Sequences were obtained from lung tumor tissue.

The CDR3 coding sequence is TGTGCCAGCATCCTAAACGAGAAACAGCCCCAGCATTTT. Translating gives CASILNEKQPQHF. V usage is TRBV6-6 and J usage is TRBJ1-5; D gene ambiguous. The CDR3 length is 13 residues. The V gene's germline CDR1 is MNHNY and CDR2 SVGAGI (reference sequence). V was clipped by 7 bases and J by 7 bases, with 14 bases between them.